The 5 T cell receptor beta chains in this list originate from one sample, sequenced in a study of blood T cell repertoires in COVID-19. Using immunoSEQ multiplex PCR, the repertoire was profiled, and TCRdb retains in-frame clones only, with some absent. The sample yields under 350,000 clones, about 86% seen once. The material sequenced was peripheral blood. These receptors came from a young man with active or convalescent COVID-19.

The chain carries TRBV2 and TRBJ1-1, with 7 bases that match TRBD1. The germline V gene has CDR1 SNHLY and CDR2 FYNNEI. The CDR3 contains 12 residues. Losses at the gene ends were 5 bases for V and 8 bases for J; bases not matched to a gene: 5. CDR3 residues: CASSRQGPEAFF. As DNA, the CDR3 is TGTGCCAGCAGTCGACAGGGCCCCGAAGCTTTCTTT. Supplemented by reference TRBV2 and TRBJ1-1, the full variable domain reads EPEVTQTPSHQVTQMGQEVILRCVPISNHLYFYWYRQILGQKVEFLVSFYNNEISEKSEIFDDQFSVERPDGSNFTLKIRSTKLEDSAMYFCASSRQGPEAFFGQGTRLTVV.

The chain uses TRBV6-4 and TRBJ2-3; D may be TRBD1 (6 bases). The germline gives CDR1 MRHNA, CDR2 SNTAGT. The CDR3 sequence is 14 residues long. The V and J ends lost 3 bases and 8 bases respectively, with 15 bases between them. CDR3 DNA: TGTGCCAGCAGTGAGTCCCTAGCAGGGGTTACGCAGTATTTT. It encodes CASSESLAGVTQYF.

V gene TRBV5-6 combines with J gene TRBJ2-3; TRBD1 might be the D (5 bases). Germline V CDR1 and CDR2: SGHDT, YYEEEE. This CDR3 contains 17 residues. V lost 1 base and J 4 bases, leaving 19 bases between the germline ends. In DNA form, the CDR3 reads TGTGCCAGCAGCTTGACCCAGGGAAGGTTTGAGGCAGATACGCAGTATTTT. It encodes CASSLTQGRFEADTQYF.

This rearrangement joins TRBV20-1 to TRBJ1-4; D is ambiguous. Germline lookup yields CDR1 DFQATT and CDR2 SNEGSKA (reference sequence). The CDR3 is made up of 10 amino acids. CDR3: CSLALEKLFF. CDR3 sequence (DNA): TGCAGCCTGGCCTTGGAAAAACTGTTTTTT.

CDR3 nucleotide sequence: TGTGCCAGCAGCACGGACATCTACGAGCAGTACTTC. It yields the protein CASSTDIYEQYF. The rearrangement joins TRBV28 to TRBJ2-7; the D gene is possibly TRBD1 (5 bases). The CDR3 loop spans 12 amino acids. Between the trimmed V and J ends, which lost 6 bases and 3 bases, there was a span of 9 bases. CDR1 and CDR2 from the germline V gene are MDHEN and SYDVKM. The full variable domain, rest sourced from reference TRBV28 and TRBJ2-7, is DVKVTQSSRYLVKRTGEKVFLECVQDMDHENMFWYRQDPGLGLRLIYFSYDVKMKEKGDIPEGYSVSREKKERFSLILESASTNQTSMYLCASSTDIYEQYFGPGTRLTVT.